Shown below are 9 T cell receptor beta chains from a single sample sequenced in a study of T cell changes during pregnancy in multiple sclerosis. The assay was immunoSEQ multiplex PCR, and TCRdb's table has in-frame clones only and misses some. The sample holds around 30,000 clones, approximately 90% seen once. This material consisted of CD8+ T cells from peripheral blood mononuclear cells, taken before pregnancy. Receptors were obtained from a female donor with multiple sclerosis, enrolled in a pregnancy study.

This clone was detected once. The J gene is TRBJ2-3, the V gene TRBV27, with TRBD1 matching 8 bases. Losses at the gene ends were 4 bases for V and 1 base for J; bases not matched to a gene: 10. The CDR3 is 17 residues long. CDR1 and CDR2 (germline): MNHEY, SMNVEV (reference sequence). CDR3 coding DNA: TGTGCCAGCAGTTCCCTACAAACAGGGGGACGCACAGATACGCAGTATTTT. This encodes CASSSLQTGGRTDTQYF.

V is TRBV7-6 and J is TRBJ2-7, with TRBD2 matching 10 bases. The V gene end was trimmed by 5 bases and the J gene end by 3 bases; junction bases not matched to a gene: 10. CDR1 is SGHVS and CDR2 is FNYEAQ in the germline V gene. The CDR3 has 16 residues. The CDR3 sequence is CASSPSGSGRNYEQYF. CDR3 DNA: TGTGCCAGCAGCCCTAGTGGTAGCGGGAGGAACTACGAGCAGTACTTC.

The chain is built from TRBV7-2 and TRBJ2-7, with D tentatively TRBD1 (6 bases). The CDR3 is 12 amino acids. With 4 bases removed from V and 6 bases from J, the gap between germline ends came to 10 bases. CDR1 and CDR2 (germline): SGHTA, FQGNSA. CDR3 nucleotide sequence: TGTGCCAGCAGCTCTACAGGGCTCGAGCAGTACTTC. Protein product: CASSSTGLEQYF.

V is TRBV14 and J is TRBJ2-7; D remains unclear. Germline CDR1 is SGHDN and CDR2 is FVKESK. Trimming left V 0 bases short and J 3 bases short, with 12 bases between. CDR3 length: 15 amino acids. This CDR3 reads CASSQEPLGHYEQYF. The CDR3 region has the DNA TGTGCCAGCAGCCAAGAACCCCTTGGCCACTACGAGCAGTACTTC. Full variable domain (outside the CDR3, taken from reference TRBV14 and TRBJ2-7): EAGVTQFPSHSVIEKGQTVTLRCDPISGHDNLYWYRRVMGKEIKFLLHFVKESKQDESGMPNNRFLAERTGGTYSTLKVQPAELEDSGVYFCASSQEPLGHYEQYFGPGTRLTVT.

The chain uses TRBV4-1 and TRBJ2-7, with TRBD1 identical over 8 bases. Germline CDR1 is MGHRA and CDR2 is YSYEKL. The CDR3 spans 15 residues. Germline trimming cut 1 base from V and 2 bases from J; bases unmatched to any gene: 4. The CDR3 spells CASSQGTGYPYEQYF. DNA for the CDR3: TGCGCCAGCAGCCAAGGGACAGGGTACCCCTACGAGCAGTACTTC.

V gene TRBV5-1 combines with J gene TRBJ2-1; D possibly corresponds to TRBD2 (6 bases). CDR3 length: 19 amino acids. V shed 0 bases and J shed 6 bases, with 25 bases lying between them. CDR1 SGHRS and CDR2 YFSETQ come from the germline V gene. CDR3 protein: CASSLVWRDGRNRGNEQFF. As DNA, the CDR3 is TGCGCCAGCAGCTTGGTCTGGCGGGACGGCCGTAATCGAGGCAATGAGCAGTTCTTC.

The chain joins TRBV9 to TRBJ2-5, with 10 bases identical to TRBD2. J was trimmed by 1 base and V by 0 bases; bases with no gene match: 12. From germline, CDR1 is SGDLS and CDR2 YYNGEE. The CDR3 is 19 residues long. The CDR3 region is CASSVDRAGGHVGQETQYF. The CDR3 DNA reads as TGTGCCAGCAGCGTAGATAGAGCGGGGGGGCATGTCGGCCAAGAGACCCAGTACTTC.

The rearrangement joins TRBV11-3 to TRBJ1-5; possible D gene TRBD1, 6 bases. CDR3 length: 14 residues. CDR1 and CDR2 (germline): SGHNT, YENEEA. Trimming removed 8 bases from V and 4 bases from J, with 15 bases in between. The CDR3: CASLGGRANQPQHF. CDR3 DNA: TGTGCCAGCTTAGGGGGACGGGCTAATCAGCCCCAGCATTTT.

The rearrangement links TRBV9 to TRBJ2-1, with D tentatively TRBD1 (6 bases). The CDR3 is made up of 15 amino acids. V lost 3 bases to trimming and J lost 3 bases, with 13 bases between them. CDR1 SGDLS and CDR2 YYNGEE come from the germline V gene. For the CDR3, the DNA is TGTGCCAGCAGCGGGGAGCCAGGGGTCTACAATGAGCAGTTCTTC. Protein product: CASSGEPGVYNEQFF.